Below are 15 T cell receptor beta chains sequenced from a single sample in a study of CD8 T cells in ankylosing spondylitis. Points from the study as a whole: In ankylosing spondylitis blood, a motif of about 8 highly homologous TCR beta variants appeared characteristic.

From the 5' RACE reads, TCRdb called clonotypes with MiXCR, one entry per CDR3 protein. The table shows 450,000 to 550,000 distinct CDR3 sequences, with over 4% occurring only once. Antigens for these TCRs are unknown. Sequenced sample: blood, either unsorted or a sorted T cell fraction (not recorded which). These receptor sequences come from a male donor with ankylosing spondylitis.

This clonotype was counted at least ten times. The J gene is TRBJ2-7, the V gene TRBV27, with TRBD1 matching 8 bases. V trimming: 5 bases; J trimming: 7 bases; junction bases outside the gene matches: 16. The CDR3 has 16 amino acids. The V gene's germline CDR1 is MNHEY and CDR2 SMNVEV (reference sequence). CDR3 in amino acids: CASSPGTGQAGWEQYF. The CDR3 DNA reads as TGTGCCAGCAGTCCGGGGACAGGTCAGGCGGGGTGGGAGCAGTACTTC.

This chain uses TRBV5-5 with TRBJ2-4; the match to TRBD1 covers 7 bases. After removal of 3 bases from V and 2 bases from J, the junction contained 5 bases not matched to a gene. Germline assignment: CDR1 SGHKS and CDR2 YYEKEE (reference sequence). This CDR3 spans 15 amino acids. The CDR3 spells CASSSDRVSKNIQYF. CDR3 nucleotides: TGTGCCAGCAGCTCTGACAGGGTGTCCAAAAACATTCAGTACTTC.

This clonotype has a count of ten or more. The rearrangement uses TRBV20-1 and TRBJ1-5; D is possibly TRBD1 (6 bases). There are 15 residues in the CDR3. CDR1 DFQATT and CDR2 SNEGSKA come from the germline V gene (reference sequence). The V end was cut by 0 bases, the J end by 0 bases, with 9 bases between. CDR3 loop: CSAREGHLSNQPQHF. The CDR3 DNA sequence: TGCAGTGCTAGAGAGGGACACCTTAGCAATCAGCCCCAGCATTTT.

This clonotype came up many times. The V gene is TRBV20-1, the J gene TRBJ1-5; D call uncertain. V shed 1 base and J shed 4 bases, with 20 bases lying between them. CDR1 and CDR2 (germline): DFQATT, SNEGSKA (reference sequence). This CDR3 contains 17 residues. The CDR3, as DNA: TGCAGTGCTAGAGGACTGAGTCGGTCCGTGGGGAATCAGCCCCAGCATTTT. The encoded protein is CSARGLSRSVGNQPQHF.

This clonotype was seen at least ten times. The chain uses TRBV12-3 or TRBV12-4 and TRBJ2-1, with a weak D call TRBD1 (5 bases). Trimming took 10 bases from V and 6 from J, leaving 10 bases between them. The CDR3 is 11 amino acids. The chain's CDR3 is CANRQGNEQFF. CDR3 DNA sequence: TGTGCCAACCGGCAGGGCAATGAGCAGTTCTTC.

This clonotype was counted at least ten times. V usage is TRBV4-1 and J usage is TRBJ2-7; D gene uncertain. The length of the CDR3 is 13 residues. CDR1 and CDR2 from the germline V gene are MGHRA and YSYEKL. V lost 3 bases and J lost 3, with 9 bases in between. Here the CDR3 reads CASSHTHLYEQYF. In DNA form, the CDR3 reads TGCGCCAGCAGCCACACCCACCTCTACGAGCAGTACTTC.

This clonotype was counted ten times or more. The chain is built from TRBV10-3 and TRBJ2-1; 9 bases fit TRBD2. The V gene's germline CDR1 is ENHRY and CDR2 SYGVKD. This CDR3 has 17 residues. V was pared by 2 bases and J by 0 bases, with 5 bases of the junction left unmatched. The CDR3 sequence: CAISETTSGYSYNEQFF. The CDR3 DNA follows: TGTGCCATCAGTGAGACGACTAGCGGTTACTCCTACAATGAGCAGTTCTTC.

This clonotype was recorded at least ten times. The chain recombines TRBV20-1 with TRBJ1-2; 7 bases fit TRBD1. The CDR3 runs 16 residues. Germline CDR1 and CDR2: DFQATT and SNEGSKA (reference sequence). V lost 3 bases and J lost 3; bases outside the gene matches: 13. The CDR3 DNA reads TGCAGTGCTAGTGAACAGGGGAGTATGGTAGACTATGGCTACACCTTC. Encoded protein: CSASEQGSMVDYGYTF.

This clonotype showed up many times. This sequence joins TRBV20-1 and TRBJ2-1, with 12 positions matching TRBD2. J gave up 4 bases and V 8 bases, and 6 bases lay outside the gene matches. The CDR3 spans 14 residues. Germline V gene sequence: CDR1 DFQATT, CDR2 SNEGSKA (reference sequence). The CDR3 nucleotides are TGCAGTATCCATACTAGCGGGAGGTACAATGAGCAGTTCTTC. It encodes CSIHTSGRYNEQFF.

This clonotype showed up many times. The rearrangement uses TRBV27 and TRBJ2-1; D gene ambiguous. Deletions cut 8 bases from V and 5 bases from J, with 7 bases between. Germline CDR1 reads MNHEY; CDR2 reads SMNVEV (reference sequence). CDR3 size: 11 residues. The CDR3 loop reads CASHTHNEQFF. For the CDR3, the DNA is TGTGCCAGCCATACCCACAATGAGCAGTTCTTC.

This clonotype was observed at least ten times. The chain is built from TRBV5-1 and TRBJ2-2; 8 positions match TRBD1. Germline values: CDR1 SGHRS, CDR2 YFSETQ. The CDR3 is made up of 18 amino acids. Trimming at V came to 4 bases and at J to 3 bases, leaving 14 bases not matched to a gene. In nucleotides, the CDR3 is TGCGCCAGCAGCCGAGCCCAGGGGGCGCGTTGGGACACCGGGGAGCTGTTTTTT. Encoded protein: CASSRAQGARWDTGELFF.

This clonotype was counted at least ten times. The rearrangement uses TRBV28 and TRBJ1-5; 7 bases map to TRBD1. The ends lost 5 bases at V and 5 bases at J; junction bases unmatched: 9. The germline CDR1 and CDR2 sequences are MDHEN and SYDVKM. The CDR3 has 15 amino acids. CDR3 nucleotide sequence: TGTGCCAGCAGTCCGCACGGACAGGCTTATCAGCCCCAGCATTTT. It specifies CASSPHGQAYQPQHF.

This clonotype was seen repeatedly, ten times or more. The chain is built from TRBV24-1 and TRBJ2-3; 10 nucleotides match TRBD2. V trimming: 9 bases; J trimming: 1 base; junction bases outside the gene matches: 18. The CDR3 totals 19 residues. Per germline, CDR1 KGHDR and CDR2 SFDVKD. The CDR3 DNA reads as TGTGCCACCGGCCGCATACTAGCGGGAAACCCGGACGGCACAGATACGCAGTATTTT. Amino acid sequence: CATGRILAGNPDGTDTQYF.

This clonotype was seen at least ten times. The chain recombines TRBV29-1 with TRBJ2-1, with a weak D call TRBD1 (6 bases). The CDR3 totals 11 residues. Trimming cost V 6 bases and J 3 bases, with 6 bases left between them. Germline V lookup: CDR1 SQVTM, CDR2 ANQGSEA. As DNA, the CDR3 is TGCAGCGTGGACAGCTACAATGAGCAGTTCTTC. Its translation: CSVDSYNEQFF.

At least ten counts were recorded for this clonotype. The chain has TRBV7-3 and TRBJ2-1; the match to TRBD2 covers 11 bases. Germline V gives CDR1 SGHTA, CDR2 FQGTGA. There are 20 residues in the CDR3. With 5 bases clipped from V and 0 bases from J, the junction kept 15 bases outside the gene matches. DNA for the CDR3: TGTGCCAGCAGCCAACCCGGGACTAGCGGACCAAAAAGCTCCTACAATGAGCAGTTCTTC. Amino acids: CASSQPGTSGPKSSYNEQFF.